This T cell receptor (beta chain) stems from a study of blood T cell repertoires in COVID-19. Across the study: The analysed material was cDNA or gDNA that came from T cells, B-cell-depleted T cells, or PBMCs.

The repertoire was sequenced with immunoSEQ multiplex PCR; TCRdb's copy has only in-frame clones and lacks some. This table holds around 250,000 clones, 83% found once. Trimming removed 4 bases from V and 4 bases from J, with 11 bases in between. The germline V gene has CDR1 SEHNR and CDR2 FQNEAQ (reference sequence). This CDR3 contains 15 residues. This sequence joins TRBV7-9 and TRBJ2-6, with a possible D match to TRBD1 (6 bases). The TCR originated in a man older than 75 with acute or convalescent COVID-19. Sequencing was done on a sample of peripheral blood. As DNA, the CDR3 is TGTGCCAGCAGCTCTACAGGGTCCGGGGCCAACGTCCTGACTTTC. This gives the protein CASSSTGSGANVLTF.